This paragraph reports one T cell receptor (beta chain). The data are from a study of graft-versus-host responses after intestinal transplantation. Produced via immunoSEQ multiplex PCR; TCRdb's table is partial and in-frame only. In the table there are about 97,000 clones, around 90% of which are singletons. CDR1 and CDR2 from the germline V gene are SNHLY and FYNNEI. The CDR3 spans 16 residues. Trimming shortened V by 1 base and J by 3 bases, and 14 bases separated the two germline ends. J is TRBJ2-3 and V is TRBV2, with unresolved D. The starting material was PBMCs, obtained 450 to 460 days after intestinal transplant. The TCR was taken from a human patient who received an intestinal transplant, so some T cells may come from the graft donor. The chain's CDR3 is CASSEENAVGTDTQYF. The CDR3 coding sequence is TGTGCCAGCAGTGAAGAGAATGCGGTAGGGACAGATACGCAGTATTTT.